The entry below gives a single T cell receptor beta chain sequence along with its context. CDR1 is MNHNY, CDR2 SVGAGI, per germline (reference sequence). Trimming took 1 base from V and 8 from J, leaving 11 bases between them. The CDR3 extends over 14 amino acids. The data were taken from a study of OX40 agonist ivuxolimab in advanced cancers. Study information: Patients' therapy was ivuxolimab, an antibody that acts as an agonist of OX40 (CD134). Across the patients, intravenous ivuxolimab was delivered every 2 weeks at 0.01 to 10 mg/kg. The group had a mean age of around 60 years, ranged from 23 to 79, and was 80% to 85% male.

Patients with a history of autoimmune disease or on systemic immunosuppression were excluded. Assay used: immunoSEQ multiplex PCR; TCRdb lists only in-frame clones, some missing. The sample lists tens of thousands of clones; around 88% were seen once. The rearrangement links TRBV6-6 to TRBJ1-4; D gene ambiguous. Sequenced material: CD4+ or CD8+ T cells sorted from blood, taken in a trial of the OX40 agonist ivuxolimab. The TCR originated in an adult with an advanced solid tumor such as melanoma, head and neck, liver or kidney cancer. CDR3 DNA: TGTGCCAGCAGTTACTTGGAGGGTGTGGAAAAACTGTTTTTT. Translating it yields CASSYLEGVEKLFF.